The clone carrying this T cell receptor beta chain was recorded many times. What it recognizes is unknown. In germline, CDR1 is SGHTA, CDR2 FQGNSA. The V end was cut by 3 bases, the J end by 4 bases, with 6 bases between. The CDR3 covers 12 residues. Preparation of the TCRbeta library used unique molecular identifiers. TCRdb independently ran MiXCR on the PCR reads; one entry per CDR3 protein. The table shows around 300,000 distinct CDR3 sequences, with roughly a tenth occurring only once. The record originates from a study of T-cell reconstitution after alpha-beta-depleted transplantation in children. General study points: Newly produced T cells mostly provided counts and TCRbeta diversity after one year, as hyperexpanded clones declined. Alpha-beta T cells about two months after transplant reportedly derived from several hundred expanded graft clones.

The sample consisted of PBMCs, taken before TCRalphabeta/CD19-depleted stem cell transplant. The TCR sequence derives from a boy in the first two years of life with acute myeloid leukemia, due to receive a stem cell transplant. This sequence joins TRBV7-2 and TRBJ2-5, with D uncertain. The CDR3 loop is CASSFALETQYF. CDR3 bases: TGTGCCAGCAGCTTCGCCCTAGAGACCCAGTACTTC.